These 25 T cell receptor beta chains came from one sample sequenced in a study of molecular identifiers for immune sequencing clone quantification. TCRdb independently ran MiXCR on the PCR reads; one entry per CDR3 protein. The data show about 510,000 distinct CDR3 sequences, approximately 25% seen once. The sample comprised naive CD8+ T cells from blood, with Jurkat cell RNA spiked in. Subset in this sample: FACS-sorted CD8+CD4-CCR7+CD45RA+ naive T cells. The source is a human donor in good health. Some libraries in this study had Jurkat cell RNA spiked in.

This rearrangement joins TRBV27 to TRBJ2-5; perhaps D is TRBD1 or TRBD2 (5 bases each). This CDR3 has 15 amino acids. Trimming pared 5 bases from V and 5 bases from J, leaving 18 bases between. Looked up from germline, CDR1 is MNHEY and CDR2 is SMNVEV (reference sequence). This CDR3 reads CASSPGTASRETQYF. As DNA, the CDR3 is TGTGCCAGCAGTCCTGGGACGGCCTCCCGGGAGACCCAGTACTTC.

This chain uses TRBV30 with TRBJ1-5; the match to TRBD1 covers 7 bases. The V and J ends lost 4 bases and 7 bases, in that order; junction bases with no gene match: 7. Germline CDR1 GTSNPN, CDR2 SVGIG (reference sequence). The CDR3 totals 13 residues. The CDR3 DNA is TGTGCCTGGATAAACAGGGGAGGACAGCCCCAGCATTTT. This sequence encodes CAWINRGGQPQHF.

Ten or more counts support this clonotype. The V gene is TRBV29-1, the J gene TRBJ1-4; TRBD1 matches at 7 bases. CDR1 is SQVTM, CDR2 ANQGSEA, per germline. The CDR3 length is 12 residues. After removal of 3 bases from V and 8 bases from J, the junction contained 3 bases not matched to a gene. CDR3 in DNA: TGCAGCGTTGAGGAAGGGGGCGAAAAACTGTTTTTT. Protein: CSVEEGGEKLFF.

This clonotype was counted many times. This rearrangement joins TRBV20-1 to TRBJ2-6; D not resolved. Germline V gene sequence: CDR1 DFQATT, CDR2 SNEGSKA (reference sequence). There are 13 residues in the CDR3. The V end lost 3 bases, the J end lost 0 bases, and 3 bases lay between the germline ends. The CDR3 nucleotides read TGCAGTGCTAGGCACTCTGGGGCCAACGTCCTGACTTTC. As protein: CSARHSGANVLTF.

The V gene is TRBV20-1, the J gene TRBJ2-7; D is perhaps TRBD1 (6 bases). In germline, CDR1 is DFQATT, CDR2 SNEGSKA (reference sequence). This CDR3 has 17 residues. The germline V and J ends were trimmed by 0 bases and 0 bases, with 18 bases remaining between them. As DNA, the CDR3 is TGCAGTGCTAGAGATCTTGCAGGGGACGAGACCTCCTACGAGCAGTACTTC. The encoded protein is CSARDLAGDETSYEQYF.

The CDR3 here is CASSQDGLVGGPEQFF. CDR3 coding DNA: TGCGCCAGCAGCCAAGACGGACTAGTGGGGGGGCCTGAGCAGTTCTTC. The J gene is TRBJ2-1, the V gene TRBV4-1, with a tentative D call TRBD2 (7 bases). Deletions cut 0 bases from V and 9 bases from J, with 18 bases between. The CDR3 runs 16 residues. CDR1 MGHRA and CDR2 YSYEKL come from the germline V gene.

This clonotype has at least ten counts. V gene TRBV6-6 combines with J gene TRBJ2-3; TRBD2 aligns across 10 bases. The CDR3 is 15 amino acids. The trim removed 5 bases at V and 4 bases at J, leaving 6 bases unmatched. The germline CDR1 and CDR2 sequences are MNHNY and SVGAGI (reference sequence). In DNA form, the CDR3 reads TGTGCCAGCAGTGCCGGGACTAGCGTGGCAGATACGCAGTATTTT. Amino acid sequence: CASSAGTSVADTQYF.

The CDR3 is CASSLETSGKHNEQFF. Written as DNA, the CDR3 is TGTGCCAGTAGTCTCGAGACTAGCGGGAAACACAATGAGCAGTTCTTC. The chain joins TRBV19 to TRBJ2-1; 11 bases agree with TRBD2. Germline V gene sequence: CDR1 LNHDA, CDR2 SQIVND (reference sequence). This CDR3 has 16 amino acids. The V segment lost 5 bases and the J segment 5 bases; nucleotides outside the gene matches: 8.

In its sample, this clonotype was seen many times. This chain joins TRBV4-1 and TRBJ2-3; D unresolved. The CDR3 length is 14 residues. Germline V gene data show CDR1 as MGHRA and CDR2 as YSYEKL. Trimming shortened V by 1 base and J by 1 base, and 6 bases separated the two germline ends. The CDR3 sequence: CASSQVPGTDTQYF. In DNA form, the CDR3 reads TGCGCCAGCAGCCAAGTCCCAGGCACAGATACGCAGTATTTT.

This clonotype was observed at least ten times. The V call is TRBV29-1, the J call TRBJ2-7; D possibly corresponds to TRBD1 (7 bases). In germline, CDR1 is SQVTM, CDR2 ANQGSEA. CDR3 size: 13 residues. Trimming took off 7 bases at V and 0 bases at J, with 13 bases between the two ends. The CDR3 DNA is TGCAGCGCGCGGGGACAGAGCTCCTACGAGCAGTACTTC. Residues: CSARGQSSYEQYF.

The chain couples TRBV6-5 to TRBJ1-5; tentatively, D is TRBD1 (6 bases). The CDR3 runs 13 residues. Germline CDR1 reads MNHEY; CDR2 reads SVGAGI. V was clipped by 6 bases and J by 8 bases, with 14 bases between them. For the CDR3, the DNA is TGTGCCAGCAGCCCAGGGGACGGGGAGCCCCAGCATTTT. Residues: CASSPGDGEPQHF.

Only a few counts were recorded for this clonotype. V usage is TRBV18 and J usage is TRBJ2-7; 7 bases match TRBD1. Germline loops: CDR1 KGHSH, CDR2 LQKENI. The CDR3 runs to 15 residues. The V segment lost 2 bases and the J segment 6 bases; nucleotides outside the gene matches: 10. CDR3 in DNA: TGTGCCAGCTCACCATCCCTCGACAGGGTCCTCGAGCAGTACTTC. This codes for CASSPSLDRVLEQYF.

As to this clonotype: This may come from a read error, since a much larger clone is one base off. This chain joins TRBV7-9 and TRBJ1-1; TRBD1 matches 7 bases. CDR1 and CDR2 from the germline V gene are SEHNR and FQNEAQ (reference sequence). CDR3 length equals 16 residues. V was pared by 5 bases and J by 5 bases, with 14 bases of the junction left unmatched. The CDR3 DNA reads TGTGCCAGCAGCCCAAATCAGGGGGGGCCTGAAACTGAAGCTTTCTTT. Translation: CASSPNQGGPETEAFF.

On this clonotype itself: A much larger clone is a single base away; this may be a read error. The chain combines TRBV3-1 with TRBJ2-2; 8 nucleotides agree with TRBD1. This CDR3 has 16 residues. Germline CDR1 and CDR2: LGHDT and YNNKEL (reference sequence). The CDR3: CASRNPGQGGTGELLF. The CDR3 DNA reads as TGTGCCAGCAGGAACCCCGGACAGGGAGGCACCGGGGAGCTGTTGTTT. The whole variable domain, remainder taken from reference TRBV3-1 and TRBJ2-2, is DTAVSQTPKYLVTQMGNDKSIKCEQNLGHDTMYWYKQDSKKFLKIMFSYNNKELIINETVPNRFSPKSPDKAHLNLHINSLELGDSAVYFCASRNPGQGGTGELLFGEGSRLTVL.

Ten or more counts support this clonotype. CDR3 region: CASSPGHIGNQPQHF. The DNA of the CDR3 is TGTGCCAGCAGCCCGGGACATATAGGAAATCAGCCCCAGCATTTT. The chain has TRBV12-3 or TRBV12-4 and TRBJ1-5; the D gene is possibly TRBD1 (6 bases). This CDR3 comprises 15 residues. V dropped 6 bases and J dropped 4 bases, with 16 bases sitting between them.

In this sample, this clonotype turned up a few times. The chain combines TRBV20-1 with TRBJ2-1, with 13 nucleotides matching TRBD2. From germline, CDR1 is DFQATT and CDR2 SNEGSKA (reference sequence). The trim removed 6 bases at V and 9 bases at J, leaving 8 bases unmatched. The CDR3 covers 14 residues. DNA of the CDR3: TGCAGTGCCCGGGGACTAGCGGGGTATCTTGAGCAGTTCTTC. This translates into CSARGLAGYLEQFF.

In nucleotides, the CDR3 is TGTGCCAGCAGCCAAGGCGCGAGGGAAGGTTACCCAGATACGCAGTATTTT. Protein sequence: CASSQGAREGYPDTQYF. The chain is built from TRBV3-1 and TRBJ2-3, with D possibly TRBD2 on 5 matching bases. This CDR3 is 17 amino acids long. The germline gives CDR1 LGHDT, CDR2 YNNKEL (reference sequence). V was trimmed by 1 base and J by 4 bases, leaving 18 bases between them.

The chain is built from TRBV4-1 and TRBJ2-3; 8 bases map to TRBD1. J gave up 4 bases and V 1 base, and 1 base lay outside the gene matches. Germline CDR1 is MGHRA and CDR2 is YSYEKL. CDR3 length: 14 amino acids. CDR3 sequence (DNA): TGCGCCAGCAGCCAAGTACAGGGGGCAGATACGCAGTATTTT. Its translation is CASSQVQGADTQYF.

This chain links TRBV19 with TRBJ2-3, with D possibly TRBD2 on 5 matching bases. Germline CDR1 reads LNHDA; CDR2 reads SQIVND (reference sequence). Trimming left V 6 bases short and J 5 bases short, with 18 bases between. The CDR3 runs 15 residues. The CDR3 nucleotides read TGTGCCAGTAGAAGGAGGACCGCCCCCCGAGATACGCAGTATTTT. It encodes CASRRRTAPRDTQYF. Filled out from reference TRBV19 and TRBJ2-3, the complete variable domain reads DGGITQSPKYLFRKEGQNVTLSCEQNLNHDAMYWYRQDPGQGLRLIYYSQIVNDFQKGDIAEGYSVSREKKESFPLTVTSAQKNPTAFYLCASRRRTAPRDTQYFGPGTRLTVL.

This clonotype has ten or more counts. The chain couples TRBV7-9 to TRBJ1-6; D is undetermined. The CDR3 is 13 residues long. The V end was cut by 1 base, the J end by 5 bases, with 3 bases between. Germline V gene lookup returns CDR1 SEHNR and CDR2 FQNEAQ (reference sequence). CDR3 in DNA: TGTGCCAGCAGCTTAGGGAATAATTCACCCCTCCACTTT. Amino acid sequence: CASSLGNNSPLHF.

The chain joins TRBV28 to TRBJ1-2, with D maybe TRBD1 (5 bases). The V gene lost 4 bases and the J gene lost 0 bases, with 12 bases spanning the gap. This CDR3 contains 15 residues. Germline V lookup: CDR1 MDHEN, CDR2 SYDVKM. The CDR3 sequence is CASSSLQGANYGYTF. As DNA, the CDR3 is TGTGCCAGCAGTTCTTTACAAGGGGCTAACTATGGCTACACCTTC.

The CDR3 DNA reads as TGCGCCAGCAAAATTAGGGACAGTATGAACACTGAAGCTTTCTTT. As protein: CASKIRDSMNTEAFF. The chain recombines TRBV4-1 with TRBJ1-1; the match to TRBD1 covers 7 bases. Trimming cost V 7 bases and J 0 bases; bases outside gene matches: 8. The CDR3 length is 15 residues. The V gene's germline CDR1 is MGHRA and CDR2 YSYEKL.

A few counts support this clonotype. This chain uses TRBV25-1 with TRBJ2-2; the D gene is possibly TRBD2 (7 bases). This CDR3 is built from 15 residues. Trimming removed 6 bases from V and 6 bases from J, with 17 bases in between. From germline, CDR1 is MGHDK and CDR2 SYGVNS. The CDR3 sequence is CASSGGPNPAGELFF. As DNA, the CDR3 is TGTGCCAGCAGCGGGGGGCCAAATCCAGCCGGGGAGCTGTTTTTT.

The chain recombines TRBV30 with TRBJ2-7, with TRBD2 matching 15 bases. Germline CDR1 reads GTSNPN; CDR2 reads SVGIG (reference sequence). This CDR3 is 19 amino acids long. V lost 1 base and J lost 5; bases outside the gene matches: 15. The CDR3 region is CAWSATTGLAGGPGHEQYF. CDR3 sequence (DNA): TGTGCCTGGAGTGCAACAACGGGACTAGCGGGAGGCCCGGGCCACGAGCAGTACTTC. Combining the CDR3 with reference TRBV30 and TRBJ2-7 gives the whole variable domain SQTIHQWPATLVQPVGSPLSLECTVEGTSNPNLYWYRQAAGRGLQLLFYSVGIGQISSEVPQNLSASRPQDRQFILSSKKLLLSDSGFYLCAWSATTGLAGGPGHEQYFGPGTRLTVT.

This clonotype was seen at least ten times. The rearrangement joins TRBV30 to TRBJ2-1; D call uncertain. V gave up 4 bases and J gave up 3 bases, with 10 bases separating them. Germline assignment: CDR1 GTSNPN and CDR2 SVGIG (reference sequence). This CDR3 contains 13 residues. The chain's CDR3 is CAWTRANYNEQFF. The CDR3 DNA follows: TGTGCCTGGACCCGAGCAAACTACAATGAGCAGTTCTTC.